Each of the 15 T cell receptor beta chains below was sequenced from the same sample in a study of T cells in Graves' hyperthyroidism and ophthalmopathy (dated 2019 in TCRdb). Library construction relied on multiplex PCR. The instrument was an Illumina HiSeq 2000. The TCR beta CDR3 regions were amplified from RNA transcripts. A first-round RT-PCR of the TCR CDR3 used the HTBI primer set with the Qiagen OneStep RT-PCR kit. In TCRdb, the public reads were trimmed at Q25 with fastp and aligned with MiXCR, with productive beta chains retained. Rows are combined by CDR3 protein, so each entry shows the most common genes and DNA. This sample comprises fewer than 400,000 distinct CDR3 sequences, more than 15% of them detected only once. The ten biggest clones cover around a quarter of the sample. The specimen sequenced was blood. The receptors here all came from a young woman with Graves' hyperthyroidism that later progressed to Graves' ophthalmopathy.

The chain carries TRBV5-1 and TRBJ2-1; D is possibly TRBD2 (5 bases). V lost 4 bases to trimming and J lost 4 bases, with 18 bases between them. Per the germline V gene, CDR1 is SGHRS and CDR2 is YFSETQ. The CDR3 runs to 16 residues. The CDR3 reads CASSPPAREEYNEQFF. The CDR3 region has the DNA TGCGCCAGCAGCCCCCCAGCCCGGGAAGAGTACAATGAGCAGTTCTTC.

This clonotype was recorded many times. The rearrangement links TRBV28 to TRBJ2-3; TRBD1 matches 9 bases. This CDR3 contains 16 residues. The V gene end was trimmed by 2 bases and the J gene end by 6 bases; junction bases not matched to a gene: 9. The germline CDR1 and CDR2 sequences are MDHEN and SYDVKM. The CDR3 reads CASSLLRTGVEDTQYF. Written as DNA, the CDR3 is TGTGCCAGCAGTTTACTTCGGACAGGGGTGGAGGATACGCAGTATTTT. Drawing the rest from reference TRBV28 and TRBJ2-3, the complete variable domain is DVKVTQSSRYLVKRTGEKVFLECVQDMDHENMFWYRQDPGLGLRLIYFSYDVKMKEKGDIPEGYSVSREKKERFSLILESASTNQTSMYLCASSLLRTGVEDTQYFGPGTRLTVL.

The rearrangement uses TRBV20-1 and TRBJ2-2, with 9 nucleotides matching TRBD1. Germline V CDR1 and CDR2: DFQATT, SNEGSKA (reference sequence). The CDR3 runs to 14 residues. V trimming: 4 bases; J trimming: 3 bases; junction bases outside the gene matches: 3. CDR3 coding DNA: TGCAGTGCTAAGGGACAGGGAGACACCGGGGAGCTGTTTTTT. Protein product: CSAKGQGDTGELFF.

This clonotype has at least ten counts. The chain couples TRBV7-2 to TRBJ2-5, with TRBD1 identical over 7 bases. V lost 4 bases and J lost 1; bases outside the gene matches: 12. Germline-derived CDR1 and CDR2 are SGHTA and FQGNSA. This CDR3 spans 17 amino acids. DNA for the CDR3: TGTGCCAGCAGCTCGCAAGCAAGGGGACAGATCCAAGAGACCCAGTACTTC. As protein: CASSSQARGQIQETQYF.

This clonotype was observed a few times. The CDR3 reads CATSRASPLGYEQYF. CDR3 in DNA: TGTGCCACCAGCAGAGCCTCCCCACTAGGTTACGAGCAGTACTTC. The chain joins TRBV15 to TRBJ2-7; possible D gene TRBD2, 5 bases. Germline V CDR1 and CDR2: LNHNV, YYDKDF (reference sequence). The V gene lost 1 base and the J gene lost 4 bases, with 14 bases spanning the gap. The length of the CDR3 is 15 residues.

This clonotype was seen at least ten times. The chain employs TRBV7-9 and TRBJ1-1; no reliable D call. The CDR3 is 11 residues long. Between the trimmed V and J ends, which lost 6 bases and 10 bases, there was a span of 12 bases. From germline, CDR1 is SEHNR and CDR2 FQNEAQ (reference sequence). The CDR3 is CASRIGLGAFF. CDR3 sequence (DNA): TGTGCCAGCAGGATAGGGCTGGGAGCTTTCTTT.

This clonotype was recorded many times. The genes are TRBV7-2 and TRBJ1-5; possible D gene TRBD1, 5 bases. Trimming removed 4 bases at V and 4 bases at J, with 17 bases between. The V gene's germline CDR1 is SGHTA and CDR2 FQGNSA. This CDR3 is 16 amino acids long. CDR3 coding DNA: TGTGCCAGCAGCTACGCTGGGACGTCCTTAAATCAGCCCCAGCATTTT. Residues: CASSYAGTSLNQPQHF. Supplemented by reference TRBV7-2 and TRBJ1-5, the full variable domain reads GAGVSQSPSNKVTEKGKDVELRCDPISGHTALYWYRQSLGQGLEFLIYFQGNSAPDKSGLPSDRFSAERTGGSVSTLTIQRTQQEDSAVYLCASSYAGTSLNQPQHFGDGTRLSIL.

CDR3 in amino acids: CASHGSRTNEQFF. The CDR3 bases are TGTGCCAGTCATGGCTCCAGGACTAATGAGCAGTTCTTC. The rearrangement uses TRBV7-8 and TRBJ2-1; tentative D call: TRBD2 (5 bases). This CDR3 region has 13 residues. Trimming removed 9 bases from V and 7 bases from J, with 16 bases in between. Germline V gives CDR1 SGHVS, CDR2 FQNEAQ.

The rearrangement links TRBV29-1 to TRBJ2-2; D is uncertain. CDR1 is SQVTM and CDR2 is ANQGSEA in the germline V gene. V lost 3 bases and J 2 bases, leaving 7 bases between the germline ends. This CDR3 region has 13 residues. The CDR3 region is CSVDAVNTGELFF. DNA for the CDR3: TGCAGCGTTGACGCCGTAAACACCGGGGAGCTGTTTTTT.

In its sample, this clonotype was seen many times. The chain has TRBV20-1 and TRBJ2-5, with D perhaps TRBD1 (6 bases). The V end lost 5 bases, the J end lost 5 bases, and 12 bases lay between the germline ends. CDR3 size: 12 residues. The V gene's germline CDR1 is DFQATT and CDR2 SNEGSKA (reference sequence). CDR3 residues: CSAVGRGETQYF. The CDR3 region has the DNA TGCAGTGCTGTCGGAAGGGGGGAGACCCAGTACTTC.

About this clonotype: A much larger clone lies one base from this, so it may be a read error. The chain uses TRBV6-1 and TRBJ2-3; possibly TRBD2 for D (5 bases). Per the germline V gene, CDR1 is MNHNS and CDR2 is SASEGT. V was clipped by 6 bases and J by 2 bases, with 18 bases between them. The CDR3 runs to 16 residues. The CDR3 region is CASRASSRATTDTQYF. The CDR3 nucleotides are TGTGCCAGCAGGGCAAGTTCGAGGGCCACCACAGATACGCAGTATTTT.

This clonotype appeared many times. V is TRBV3-1 and J is TRBJ1-2; D remains unclear. The ends were cut back, 4 bases at V and 8 bases at J, with 14 bases in the middle. This CDR3 spans 13 amino acids. The germline CDR1 and CDR2 sequences are LGHDT and YNNKEL (reference sequence). In nucleotides, the CDR3 is TGTGCCAGCAGCCCTCGGACTGCCGGCGGCTACACCTTC. Protein product: CASSPRTAGGYTF.

This clonotype was counted at least ten times. The rearrangement uses TRBV6-2 or TRBV6-3 and TRBJ2-1; D gene uncertain. This CDR3 spans 13 amino acids. The V gene lost 0 bases and the J gene lost 6 bases, with 6 bases spanning the gap. Germline CDR1 and CDR2: MNHEY and SVGEGT. The CDR3 nucleotides are TGTGCCAGCAGTTACTCTGGCTTCAATGAGCAGTTCTTC. Its translation: CASSYSGFNEQFF.

This clonotype was detected ten times or more. This chain joins TRBV20-1 and TRBJ2-7; 11 bases map to TRBD1. J lost 4 bases, V lost 5 bases, and 4 bases had no gene match. In germline, CDR1 is DFQATT, CDR2 SNEGSKA (reference sequence). This CDR3 contains 13 residues. The CDR3 DNA sequence: TGCAGTGCTGGGGACAGGGGGATTTACGAGCAGTACTTC. Protein: CSAGDRGIYEQYF.

In its sample, this clonotype was seen many times. DNA for the CDR3: TGTGCCAGCAGCCGTACTAGGGGGGACATTCAGTACTTC. It yields the protein CASSRTRGDIQYF. This rearrangement joins TRBV7-8 to TRBJ2-4; D tentatively reads TRBD1 or TRBD2 (6 bases each). The CDR3 contains 13 residues. Deletions cut 5 bases from V and 8 bases from J, with 13 bases between. Germline CDR1 SGHVS, CDR2 FQNEAQ.